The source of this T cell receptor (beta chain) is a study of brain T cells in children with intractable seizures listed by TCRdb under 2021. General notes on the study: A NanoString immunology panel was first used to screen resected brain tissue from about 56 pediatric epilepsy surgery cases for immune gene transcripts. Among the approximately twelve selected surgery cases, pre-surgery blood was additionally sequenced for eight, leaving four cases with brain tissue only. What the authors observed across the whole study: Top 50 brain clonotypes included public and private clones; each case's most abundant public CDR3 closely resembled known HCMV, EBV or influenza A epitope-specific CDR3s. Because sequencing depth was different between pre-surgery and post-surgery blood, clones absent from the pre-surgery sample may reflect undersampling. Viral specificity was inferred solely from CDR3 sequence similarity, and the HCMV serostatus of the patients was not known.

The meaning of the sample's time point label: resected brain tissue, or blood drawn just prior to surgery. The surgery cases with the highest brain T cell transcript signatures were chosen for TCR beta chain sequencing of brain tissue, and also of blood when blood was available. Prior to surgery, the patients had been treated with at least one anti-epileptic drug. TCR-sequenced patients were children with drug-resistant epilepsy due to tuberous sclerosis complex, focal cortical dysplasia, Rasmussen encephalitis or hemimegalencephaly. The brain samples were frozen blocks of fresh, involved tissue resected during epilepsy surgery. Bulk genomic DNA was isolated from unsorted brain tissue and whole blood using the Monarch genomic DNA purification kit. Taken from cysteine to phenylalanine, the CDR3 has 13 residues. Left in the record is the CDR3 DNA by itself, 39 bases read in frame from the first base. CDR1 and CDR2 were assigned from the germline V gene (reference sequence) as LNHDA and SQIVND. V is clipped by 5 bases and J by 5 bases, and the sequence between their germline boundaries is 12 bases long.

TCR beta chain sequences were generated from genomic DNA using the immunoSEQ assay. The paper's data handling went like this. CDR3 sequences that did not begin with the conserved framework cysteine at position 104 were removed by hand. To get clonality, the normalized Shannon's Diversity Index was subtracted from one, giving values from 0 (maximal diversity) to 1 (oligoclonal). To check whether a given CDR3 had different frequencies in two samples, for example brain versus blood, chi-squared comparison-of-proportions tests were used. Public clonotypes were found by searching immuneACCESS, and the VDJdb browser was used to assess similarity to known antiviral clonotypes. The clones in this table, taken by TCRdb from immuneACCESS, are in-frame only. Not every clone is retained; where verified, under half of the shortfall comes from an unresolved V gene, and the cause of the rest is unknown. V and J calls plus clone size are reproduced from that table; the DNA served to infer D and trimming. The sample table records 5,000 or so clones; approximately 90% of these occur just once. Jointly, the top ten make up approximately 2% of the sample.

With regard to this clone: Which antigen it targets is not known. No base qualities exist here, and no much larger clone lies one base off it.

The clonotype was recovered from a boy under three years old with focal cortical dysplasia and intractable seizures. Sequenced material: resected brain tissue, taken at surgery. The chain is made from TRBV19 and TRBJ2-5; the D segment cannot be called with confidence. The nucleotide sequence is TGTGCCAGTAGTCTAGGACGGATGGAGACCCAGTACTTC. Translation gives CASSLGRMETQYF.